Listed below are T cell receptor beta chains from one sample, sequenced in a study of blood T cell repertoires in COVID-19. Only in-frame clones appear in the TCRdb table, and some are missing; sequencing was by immunoSEQ multiplex PCR. The table lists hundreds of thousands of clones, over 80% of them singletons. Specimen: PBMCs or T cells enriched from blood (not recorded which). The receptor source for this set is a man in his fifties who had been exposed to COVID-19. CDR3s include the opening cysteine and the closing phenylalanine or tryptophan. Each record gives: V gene, clone size, J gene, D gene, CDR3 DNA, CDR3 protein. The D gene is left open where the match is weak. The size field is filled for only some rows; it gives once, few, many or a size class.

>TRBV6-5|-|TRBJ1-4|TRBD1
TGTGCCAGCAGCCAGACAGGGAGAGAAAAACTGTTTTTT
CASSQTGREKLFF
>TRBV18|-|TRBJ1-1|-
TGTGCCAGCTCACCACAAGTTTTGCGAGGGGGGAACACTGAAGCTTTCTTT
CASSPQVLRGGNTEAFF
>TRBV9|once|TRBJ1-4|-
TGTGCCAGCAGCGTAGAACAGTTGGCTAATGAAAAACTGTTTTTT
CASSVEQLANEKLFF
>TRBV20-1|once|TRBJ1-3|-
TGCAGTGCTACCCCCGGTAACACCATATATTTT
CSATPGNTIYF
>TRBV24-1|-|TRBJ2-5|-
TGTGCCACCAGCTCCTCCTGGCGGGGTCGAGAGACCCAGTACTTC
CATSSSWRGRETQYF
>TRBV25-1|once|TRBJ1-6|-
TGTGCCAGCCTACAGGGCTCCTATAATTCACCCCTCCACTTT
CASLQGSYNSPLHF
>TRBV5-4|-|TRBJ2-5|-
TGTGCCAGCAGCTTGGAAGCGGTCGAGACCCAGTACTTC
CASSLEAVETQYF
>TRBV5-1|-|TRBJ2-5|-
TGCGCCAGCAGCCCGAAGCCCGGGACTCAAGAGACCCAGTACTTC
CASSPKPGTQETQYF
>TRBV11-2|-|TRBJ2-5|TRBD2
TGTGCCAGCAGCTTAACTAGCGGGGGGACCCAGTACTTC
CASSLTSGGTQYF
>TRBV27|once|TRBJ2-7|TRBD1
TGTGCCAGCATGCAAGGGGGCGGCTACGAGCAGTACTTC
CASMQGGGYEQYF
>TRBV5-6|many|TRBJ1-5|-
TGTGCCAGCAGCTTGGGGCCGGGGGAACAGCCCCAGCATTTT
CASSLGPGEQPQHF
>TRBV5-4|-|TRBJ1-1|-
TGTGCCAGCAGCTTGGGGTCTAAGAACACTGAAGCTTTCTTT
CASSLGSKNTEAFF
>TRBV29-1|-|TRBJ2-3|TRBD2
TGCAGCGTTGGTAGCGGGAACCTCGGAGATACGCAGTATTTT
CSVGSGNLGDTQYF
>TRBV6-5|-|TRBJ1-6|-
TGTGCCAGCAGTCGACACGGCTATAATTCACCCCTCCACTTT
CASSRHGYNSPLHF
>TRBV18|-|TRBJ1-5|TRBD1
TGTGCCAGCTCACCCATGACAGGGACGAATCAGCCCCAGCATTTT
CASSPMTGTNQPQHF
>TRBV3-1/TRBV3-2|-|TRBJ1-4|-
TGTGCCAGCAGCCCAAATGTCCAGGCAACTAATGAAAAACTGTTTTTT
CASSPNVQATNEKLFF
>TRBV9|-|TRBJ1-1|TRBD1
TGTGCCAGCAGCGTAGTTCGGGACAGGCCGCTGAACACTGAAGCTTTCTTT
CASSVVRDRPLNTEAFF
>TRBV7-9|-|TRBJ1-5|TRBD1
TGTGCCAGCAGCCCTCAGGGGGGCAATCAGCCCCAGCATTTT
CASSPQGGNQPQHF
>TRBV18|-|TRBJ1-6|TRBD1
TGTGCCAGCTCACGGGGACAGAATAATTCACCCCTCCACTTT
CASSRGQNNSPLHF
>TRBV5-1|-|TRBJ1-2|-
TGCGCCAGCAGCTTGCCAGGGGTCTATGGCTACACCTTC
CASSLPGVYGYTF
>TRBV7-3|-|TRBJ2-1|TRBD2
TGTGCCAGCAGCCCCGCGCCGGGGAGGGCCTATGAGCAGTTCTTC
CASSPAPGRAYEQFF
>TRBV7-2|-|TRBJ2-2|-
TGTGCCAGCAGCCCACGGGCGGGCACGAACACCGGGGAGCTGTTTTTT
CASSPRAGTNTGELFF
>TRBV25-1|-|TRBJ1-2|-
TGTGCCAGCAGTGAATTGGGCAGGGGAACGGATGGCTACACCTTC
CASSELGRGTDGYTF
>TRBV27|-|TRBJ1-4|-
TGTGCCAGCAGTTTCAGGAATGAAAAACTGTTTTTT
CASSFRNEKLFF
>TRBV5-1|-|TRBJ2-3|-
TGCGCCAGCAGCTTGGCAGGGTCAGATACGCAGTATTTT
CASSLAGSDTQYF
>TRBV7-3|-|TRBJ2-2|-
TGTGCCAGCAGCTTAATCGGGGGGCTCACCGGGGAGCTGTTTTTT
CASSLIGGLTGELFF
>TRBV28|-|TRBJ1-1|-
TGTGCCAGCAGTTTCATCACACAGAACACTGAAGCTTTCTTT
CASSFITQNTEAFF
>TRBV18|-|TRBJ2-1|-
TGTGCCAGCTCGCCAGTGGGGCAGGGCTTTTACAATGAGCAGTTCTTC
CASSPVGQGFYNEQFF